What follows is one TCR beta chain and its context. These data come from a study of blood T cell repertoires in COVID-19. Across the study: The cDNA or gDNA used as material had been derived from T cells, B-cell-depleted T cells, or PBMCs.

Trimming at V came to 6 bases and at J to 8 bases, leaving 12 bases not matched to a gene. The CDR3 loop spans 17 amino acids. CDR1 LGHNT and CDR2 FRNRAP come from the germline V gene. Method: immunoSEQ multiplex PCR; TCRdb's copy keeps in-frame clones and lacks some. The sample yields more than 300,000 clones, approximately 93% seen once. Sequencing was carried out using PBMCs or T cells enriched from blood (not recorded which). This sequence originates from a woman aged 40 to 49 who had been exposed to COVID-19. V usage is TRBV12-5 and J usage is TRBJ2-1; TRBD2 agrees at 14 bases. The CDR3 DNA follows: TGTGCTAGTGGGGCCGGGACTAGCGGGGGTTGGGGGTATGAGCAGTTCTTC. Amino acids: CASGAGTSGGWGYEQFF.